This T cell receptor (beta chain) emerged from a study of blood T cell repertoires in COVID-19. In the study overall: Both acute and convalescent COVID-19 samples were obtained from the United States, Italy and Spain. T cells, B-cell-depleted T cells, or PBMCs supplied cDNA or gDNA.

Per the original data handling: It was from reference gene primer amplification that nucleated cell counts were estimated. Libraries were prepared by immunoSEQ multiplex PCR; TCRdb keeps only in-frame clonotypes and omits some of them. V and J calls and clone size are copied from that table; D and trimming were computed from the DNA. The table shows about 31,000 clones, with approximately 86% occurring only once. In germline, CDR1 is SEHNR, CDR2 FQNEAQ (reference sequence). V lost 11 bases and J 0 bases, leaving 21 bases between the germline ends. CDR3 length: 16 amino acids. This chain joins TRBV7-9 and TRBJ2-3; D perhaps matches TRBD2 (5 bases). This TCR was recovered from a man in his sixties with COVID-19, enrolled during active disease. Input material: peripheral blood. The CDR3 region has the DNA TGTGCCTTCCCGCGAGAGGAGGCGGAAAGCACAGATACGCAGTATTTT. This codes for CAFPREEAESTDTQYF.